Below, one T cell receptor (beta chain) is given with its context. The sample comes from a study of blood T cell repertoires in COVID-19. Across the whole study: Sources were T cells, B-cell-depleted T cells, or PBMCs; the material itself was cDNA or gDNA.

Authors' analysis steps: Nucleated cell number was recorded as an estimate derived from reference gene primer amplification. Some clones are missing from TCRdb's copy, which holds only in-frame ones; the method was immunoSEQ multiplex PCR. Clone size and V and J calls were adopted from that table, with D and trimming inferred from the DNA. Of some 130,000 clones in the sample, around 80% were seen once. This CDR3 spans 15 amino acids. CDR1 and CDR2 from the germline V gene are SGHRS and YFSETQ. V shed 4 bases, J shed 5 bases, and the junction held 8 bases outside the gene matches. The specimen was peripheral blood. The V and J genes are TRBV5-1 and TRBJ1-5; 8 nucleotides align to TRBD1. The source is a man aged 55 to 69 who had recovered from COVID-19. Here the CDR3 reads CASSLGQGEDQPQHF. The DNA of the CDR3 is TGCGCCAGCAGCCTCGGACAGGGTGAGGATCAGCCCCAGCATTTT. Using reference TRBV5-1 and TRBJ1-5 for the parts outside the CDR3, the full variable domain is KAGVTQTPRYLIKTRGQQVTLSCSPISGHRSVSWYQQTPGQGLQFLFEYFSETQRNKGNFPGRFSGRQFSNSRSEMNVSTLELGDSALYLCASSLGQGEDQPQHFGDGTRLSIL.